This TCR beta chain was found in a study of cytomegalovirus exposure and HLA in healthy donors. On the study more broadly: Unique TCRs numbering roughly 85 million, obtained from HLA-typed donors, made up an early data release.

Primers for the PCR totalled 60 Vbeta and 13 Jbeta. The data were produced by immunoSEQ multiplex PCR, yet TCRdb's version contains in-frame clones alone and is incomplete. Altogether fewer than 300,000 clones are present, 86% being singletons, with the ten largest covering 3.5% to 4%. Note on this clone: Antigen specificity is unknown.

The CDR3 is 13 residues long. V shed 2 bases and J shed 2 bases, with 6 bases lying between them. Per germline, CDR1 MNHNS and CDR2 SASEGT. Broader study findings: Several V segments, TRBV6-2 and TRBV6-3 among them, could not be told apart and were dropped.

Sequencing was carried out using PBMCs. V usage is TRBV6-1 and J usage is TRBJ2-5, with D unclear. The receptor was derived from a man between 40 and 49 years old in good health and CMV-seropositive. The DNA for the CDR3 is TGTGCCAGCAGTGAAAACTATCAAGAGACCCAGTACTTC. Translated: CASSENYQETQYF.